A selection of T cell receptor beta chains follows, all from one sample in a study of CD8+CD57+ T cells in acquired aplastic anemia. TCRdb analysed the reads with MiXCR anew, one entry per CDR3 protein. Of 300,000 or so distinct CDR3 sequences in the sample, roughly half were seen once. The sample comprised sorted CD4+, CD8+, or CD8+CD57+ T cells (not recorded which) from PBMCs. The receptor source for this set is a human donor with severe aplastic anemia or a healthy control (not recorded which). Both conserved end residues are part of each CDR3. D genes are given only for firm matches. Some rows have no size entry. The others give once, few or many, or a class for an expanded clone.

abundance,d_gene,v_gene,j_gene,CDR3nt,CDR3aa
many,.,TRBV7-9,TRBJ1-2,TGTGCCAGCAGCTTACTCTATGGCTACACCTTC,CASSLLYGYTF
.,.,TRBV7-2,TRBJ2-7,TGTGCCAGCAGCGCTGGGACTCGTCGTGAGCAGTACTTC,CASSAGTRREQYF
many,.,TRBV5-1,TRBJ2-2,TGCGCCAGCAGCTTGGAGGGGTTGGAGGCCGGGGAGCTGTTTTTT,CASSLEGLEAGELFF
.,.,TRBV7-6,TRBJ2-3,TGTGCCAGCAGCCCTAATATGGGAGATACGCAGTATTTT,CASSPNMGDTQYF
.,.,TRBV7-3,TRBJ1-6,TGTGCCAGCAGCCGACATGAAAATTCAACCCTCCACTTT,CASSRHENSTLHF
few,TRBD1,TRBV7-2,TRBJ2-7,TGTGCCAGCAGCTTAGCGTGGGTGGACAGGGTCTACGAGCAGTACTTC,CASSLAWVDRVYEQYF
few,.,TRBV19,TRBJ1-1,TGTGCCAGTAGTGCGGGACCTTCTTACACTGAAGCTTTCTTT,CASSAGPSYTEAFF
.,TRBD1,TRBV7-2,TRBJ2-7,TGTGCCTGCAGCACCGGGACAGGGGGTAACTACGAGCAGTACTTC,CACSTGTGGNYEQYF
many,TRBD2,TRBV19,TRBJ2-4,TGTGCCAGTACCAGACTAGCGGGGAGTGGATCCCTAGCCAAAAACATTCAGTACTTC,CASTRLAGSGSLAKNIQYF
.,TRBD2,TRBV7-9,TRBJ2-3,TGTGCCAGCAGCTTAGCGTCTAGCGGGGGTCAAACAGATACGCAGTATTTT,CASSLASSGGQTDTQYF
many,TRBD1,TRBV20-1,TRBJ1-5,TGCAGTGCTACACCGTTACAGGGGCGAGGGGACAATCAGCCCCAGCATTTT,CSATPLQGRGDNQPQHF
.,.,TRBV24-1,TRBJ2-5,TGTGCCACCAGTGATCCGTCGTCGGGCAGGACCGAGACCCAGTACTTC,CATSDPSSGRTETQYF
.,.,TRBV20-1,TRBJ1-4,TGCAGTGCTCCCGAGGGGGGGCAAAACGAAAAACTGCTTTTT,CSAPEGGQNEKLLF
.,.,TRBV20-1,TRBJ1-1,TGCAGTGCGACTCAAGCAGGGAGTACTGAAGCTTTCTTT,CSATQAGSTEAFF
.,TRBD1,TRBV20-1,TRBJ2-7,TGCAGTGCTAGACGGACAGGGAAATTTCACGAGCAGTACTTC,CSARRTGKFHEQYF
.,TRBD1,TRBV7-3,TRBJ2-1,TGTGCCAGCAGCTTTGGGACAGGGACATACAATGAGCAGTTCTTC,CASSFGTGTYNEQFF
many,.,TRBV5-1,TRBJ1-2,TGCGCCAGCAGCTTGCTCCAAGACCCGGCCCCTAACTATGGCTACACCTTC,CASSLLQDPAPNYGYTF
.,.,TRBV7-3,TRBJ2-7,TGTGCCAGCATCCTTCCTCGGACTTCCAACTACGAGCAGTACTTC,CASILPRTSNYEQYF
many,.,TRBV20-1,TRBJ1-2,TGCAGTGCTAAACTCAGGGGAGACAATGGCTACACCTTC,CSAKLRGDNGYTF
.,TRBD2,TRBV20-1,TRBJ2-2,TGCAGTGCTAAGAGCGGGGTGAACACCGGGGAGCTGTTTTTT,CSAKSGVNTGELFF
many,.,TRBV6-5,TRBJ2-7,TGTGCCAGCAGAATCGGGACGGTGGGAATGGCGCAGTACTTC,CASRIGTVGMAQYF
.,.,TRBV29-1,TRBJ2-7,TGCAGCGTTGAACTAGGCCAGCTTCGCGAGCAGTACTTC,CSVELGQLREQYF